The entry below gives a single TCR beta chain sequence along with its context. Its antigen remains unidentified. From germline, CDR1 is SGDLS and CDR2 YYNGEE. CDR3 size: 14 residues. The data were taken from a study of T cells expressing NK-cell markers. Study outcomes and limitations: HCMV specificity was not established for the expanded NKG2C+ T cell clones.

Reprocessing the 5' RACE reads, TCRdb reports a single entry for every CDR3 protein and omits DNA. Its listing shows around 260,000 distinct CDR3 sequences. The receptor's source is a woman between 18 and 70 years old in good health. Sequencing was done on a sample of blood T cells: a sorted CD56 or NKG2C T cell subset, CD4+ or CD8+ T cells, or bulk PBMC T cells (not recorded which). The chain combines TRBV9 with TRBJ2-1; TCRdb reports TRBD2, a call that lacks DNA to check it against. The chain's CDR3 is CASSPGTSVGEQFF.